The present TCR beta chain was sequenced within a study of cytomegalovirus exposure and HLA in healthy donors. Study-level points and caveats: Most TCR beta V segments were productive about 90% or about 30% of the time in an earlier analysis. CMV serostatus was the only immune exposure information that was available. Reported findings show TCR beta sequences accurately forecast HLA-A and HLA-B alleles in most subjects.

The CDR3 is 15 residues long. CDR1 and CDR2 (germline): SGDLS, YYNGEE. The PCR used 60 Vbeta and 13 Jbeta primers. Data came from immunoSEQ multiplex PCR; TCRdb stores just in-frame clones and leaves some out. The repertoire holds 85,000 to 100,000 clones, with around 77% as singletons. On this clone itself: Antigen specificity is unknown. An end of the junction differs from the germline gene, which may be a read error.

The chain couples TRBV9 to TRBJ1-2, with D possibly being TRBD1 (6 bases). This receptor was taken from a man aged 50 or older in good health and CMV-seropositive. Sequencing used PBMCs. The chain's CDR3 is CASSPLQGSNYGYPF. DNA of the CDR3: TGTGCCAGCAGCCCACTACAGGGTTCAAACTATGGCTACCCCTTC.